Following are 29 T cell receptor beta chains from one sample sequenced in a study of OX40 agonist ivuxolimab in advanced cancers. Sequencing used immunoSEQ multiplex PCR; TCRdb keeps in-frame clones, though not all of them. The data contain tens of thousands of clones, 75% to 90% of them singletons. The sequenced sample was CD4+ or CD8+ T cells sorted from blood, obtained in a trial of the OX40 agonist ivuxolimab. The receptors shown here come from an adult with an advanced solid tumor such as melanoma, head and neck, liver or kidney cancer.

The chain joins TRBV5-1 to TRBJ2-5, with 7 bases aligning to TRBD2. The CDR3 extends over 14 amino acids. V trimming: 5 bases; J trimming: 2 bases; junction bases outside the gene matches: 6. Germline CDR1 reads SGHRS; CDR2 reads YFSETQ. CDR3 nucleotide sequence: TGCGCCAGCAGTCGGGGAGGGCCTCAAGAGACCCAGTACTTC. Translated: CASSRGGPQETQYF.

The DNA of the CDR3 is TGTGCCAGCAGCGAGGGACAATTCGGCACAGATACGCAGTATTTT. Residues: CASSEGQFGTDTQYF. The chain links TRBV2 to TRBJ2-3, with D possibly TRBD1 on 6 matching bases. Germline V gives CDR1 SNHLY, CDR2 FYNNEI. This CDR3 has 15 residues. Trimming shortened V by 6 bases and J by 1 base, and 14 bases separated the two germline ends.

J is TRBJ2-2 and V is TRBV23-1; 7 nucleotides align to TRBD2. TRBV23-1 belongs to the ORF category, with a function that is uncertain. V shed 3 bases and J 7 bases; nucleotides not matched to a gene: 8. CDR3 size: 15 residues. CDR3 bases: TGCGCCAGCAGTCAGCATAGGGAGGGAAACGGGGAGCTGTTTTTT. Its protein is CASSQHREGNGELFF.

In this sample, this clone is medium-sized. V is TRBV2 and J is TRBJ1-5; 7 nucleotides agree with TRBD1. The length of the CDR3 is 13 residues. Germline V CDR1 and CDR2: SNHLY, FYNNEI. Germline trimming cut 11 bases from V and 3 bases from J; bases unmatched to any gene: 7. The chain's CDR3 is CASGQEDNQPQHF. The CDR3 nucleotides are TGTGCCTCAGGACAGGAAGACAATCAGCCCCAGCATTTT.

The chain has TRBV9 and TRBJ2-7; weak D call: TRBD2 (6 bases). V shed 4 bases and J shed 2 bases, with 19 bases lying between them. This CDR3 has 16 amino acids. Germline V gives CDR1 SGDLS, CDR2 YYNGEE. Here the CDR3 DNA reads TGTGCCAGCAGCCCCAACGGCGGGGCCCTCGCCTACGAGCAGTACTTC. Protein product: CASSPNGGALAYEQYF.

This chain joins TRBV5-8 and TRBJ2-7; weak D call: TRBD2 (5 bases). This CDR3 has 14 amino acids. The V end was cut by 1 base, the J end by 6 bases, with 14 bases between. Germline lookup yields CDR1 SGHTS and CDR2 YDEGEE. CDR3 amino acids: CASSLMTPRGEQYF. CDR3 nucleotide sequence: TGTGCCAGCAGCTTGATGACCCCCCGGGGCGAGCAGTACTTC.

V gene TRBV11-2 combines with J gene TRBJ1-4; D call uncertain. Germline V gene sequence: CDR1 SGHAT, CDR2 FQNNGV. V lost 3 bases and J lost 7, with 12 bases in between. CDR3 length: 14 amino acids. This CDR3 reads CASSFSGRGEKLFF. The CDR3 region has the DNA TGTGCCAGCAGCTTTTCTGGGCGCGGTGAAAAACTGTTTTTT.

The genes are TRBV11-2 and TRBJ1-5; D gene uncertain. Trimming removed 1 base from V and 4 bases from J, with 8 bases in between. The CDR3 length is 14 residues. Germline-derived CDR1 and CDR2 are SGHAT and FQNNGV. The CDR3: CASSLGGGNQPQHF. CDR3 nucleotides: TGTGCCAGCAGCTTAGGGGGAGGTAATCAGCCCCAGCATTTT.

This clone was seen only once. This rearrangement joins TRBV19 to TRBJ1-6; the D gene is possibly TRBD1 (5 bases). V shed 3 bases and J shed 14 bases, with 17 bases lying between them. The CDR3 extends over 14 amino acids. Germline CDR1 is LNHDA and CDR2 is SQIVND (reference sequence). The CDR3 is CASSIPGAPKSLHF. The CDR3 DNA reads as TGTGCCAGTAGTATCCCCGGGGCGCCGAAGTCCCTCCACTTT.

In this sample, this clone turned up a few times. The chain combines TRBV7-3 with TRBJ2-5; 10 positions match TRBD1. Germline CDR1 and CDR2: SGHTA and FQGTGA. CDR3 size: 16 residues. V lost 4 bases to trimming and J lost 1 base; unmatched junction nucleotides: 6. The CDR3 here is CASSYRDRGLQETQYF. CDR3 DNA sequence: TGTGCCAGCAGCTACCGGGACAGGGGCCTCCAAGAGACCCAGTACTTC.

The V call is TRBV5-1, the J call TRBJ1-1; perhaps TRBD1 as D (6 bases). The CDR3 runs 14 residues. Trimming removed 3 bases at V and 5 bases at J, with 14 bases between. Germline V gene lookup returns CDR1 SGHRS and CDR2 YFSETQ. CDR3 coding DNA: TGCGCCAGCAGCTCACAGGGAAAGGGAACTGAAGCTTTCTTT. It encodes CASSSQGKGTEAFF. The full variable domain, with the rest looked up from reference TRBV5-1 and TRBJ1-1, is KAGVTQTPRYLIKTRGQQVTLSCSPISGHRSVSWYQQTPGQGLQFLFEYFSETQRNKGNFPGRFSGRQFSNSRSEMNVSTLELGDSALYLCASSSQGKGTEAFFGQGTRLTVV.

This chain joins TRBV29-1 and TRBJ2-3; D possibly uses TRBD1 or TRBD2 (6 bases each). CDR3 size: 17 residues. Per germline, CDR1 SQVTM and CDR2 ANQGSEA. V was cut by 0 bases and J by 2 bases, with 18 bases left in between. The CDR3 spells CSVEDTGATSLTDTQYF. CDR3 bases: TGCAGCGTTGAAGATACGGGGGCTACTAGCCTCACAGATACGCAGTATTTT.

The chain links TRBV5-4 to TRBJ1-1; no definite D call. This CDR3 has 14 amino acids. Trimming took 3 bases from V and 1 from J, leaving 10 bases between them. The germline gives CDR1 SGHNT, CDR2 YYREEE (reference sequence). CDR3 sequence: CASSSELQNTEAFF. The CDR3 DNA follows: TGTGCCAGCAGCTCGGAACTTCAGAACACTGAAGCTTTCTTT. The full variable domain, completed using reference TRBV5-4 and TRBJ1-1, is ETGVTQSPTHLIKTRGQQVTLRCSSQSGHNTVSWYQQALGQGPQFIFQYYREEENGRGNFPPRFSGLQFPNYSSELNVNALELDDSALYLCASSSELQNTEAFFGQGTRLTVV.

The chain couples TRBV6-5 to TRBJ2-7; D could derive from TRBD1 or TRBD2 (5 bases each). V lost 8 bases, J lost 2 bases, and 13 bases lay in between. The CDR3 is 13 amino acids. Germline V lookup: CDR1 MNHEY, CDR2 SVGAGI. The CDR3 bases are TGTGCCAGCTCCCCCCTGGGGGCCTACGAGCAGTACTTC. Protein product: CASSPLGAYEQYF.

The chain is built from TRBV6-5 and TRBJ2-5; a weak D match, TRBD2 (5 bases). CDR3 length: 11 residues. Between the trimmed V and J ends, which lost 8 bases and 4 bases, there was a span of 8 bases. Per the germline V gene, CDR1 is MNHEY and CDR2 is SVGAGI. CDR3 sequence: CASGGTETQYF. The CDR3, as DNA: TGTGCCAGCGGAGGAACAGAGACCCAGTACTTC.

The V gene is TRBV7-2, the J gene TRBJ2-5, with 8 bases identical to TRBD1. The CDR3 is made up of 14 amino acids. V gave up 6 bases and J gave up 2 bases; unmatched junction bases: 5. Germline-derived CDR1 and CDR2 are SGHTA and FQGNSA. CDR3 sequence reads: CASRGTGGQETQYF. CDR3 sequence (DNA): TGTGCCAGCAGGGGAACAGGGGGACAAGAGACCCAGTACTTC.

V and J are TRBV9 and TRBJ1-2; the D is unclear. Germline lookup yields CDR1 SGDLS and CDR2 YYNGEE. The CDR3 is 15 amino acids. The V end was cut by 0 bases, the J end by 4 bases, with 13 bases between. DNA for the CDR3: TGTGCCAGCAGCGTAGCTCCCCCGGGGAGCTATGGCTACACCTTC. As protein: CASSVAPPGSYGYTF.

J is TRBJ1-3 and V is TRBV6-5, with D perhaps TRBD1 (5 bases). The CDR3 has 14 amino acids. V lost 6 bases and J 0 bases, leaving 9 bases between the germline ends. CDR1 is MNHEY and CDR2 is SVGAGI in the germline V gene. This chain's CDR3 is CASSRGVSGNTIYF. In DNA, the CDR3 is TGTGCCAGCAGCCGGGGGGTCTCTGGAAACACCATATATTTT.

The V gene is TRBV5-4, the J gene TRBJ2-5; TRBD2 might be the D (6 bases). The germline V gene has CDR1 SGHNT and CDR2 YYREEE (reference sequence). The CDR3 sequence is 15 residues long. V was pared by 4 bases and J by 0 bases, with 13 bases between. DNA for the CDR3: TGTGCCAGCAGCCCCGGGAGCTCGTACCAAGAGACCCAGTACTTC. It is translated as CASSPGSSYQETQYF.

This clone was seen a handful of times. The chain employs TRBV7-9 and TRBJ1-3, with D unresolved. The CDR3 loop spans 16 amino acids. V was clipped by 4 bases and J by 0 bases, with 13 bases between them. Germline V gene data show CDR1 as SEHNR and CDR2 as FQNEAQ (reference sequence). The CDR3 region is CASSSTILNSGNTIYF. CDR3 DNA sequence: TGTGCCAGCAGCTCCACGATTTTAAACTCTGGAAACACCATATATTTT. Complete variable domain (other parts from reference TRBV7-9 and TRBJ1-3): DTGVSQNPRHKITKRGQNVTFRCDPISEHNRLYWYRQTLGQGPEFLTYFQNEAQLEKSRLLSDRFSAERPKGSFSTLEIQRTEQGDSAMYLCASSSTILNSGNTIYFGEGSWLTVV.

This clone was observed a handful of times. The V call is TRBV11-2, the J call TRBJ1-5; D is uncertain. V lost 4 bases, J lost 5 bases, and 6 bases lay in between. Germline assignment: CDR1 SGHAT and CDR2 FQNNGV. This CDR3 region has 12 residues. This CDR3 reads CASSSPDQPQHF. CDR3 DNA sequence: TGTGCCAGCAGCTCCCCGGATCAGCCCCAGCATTTT.

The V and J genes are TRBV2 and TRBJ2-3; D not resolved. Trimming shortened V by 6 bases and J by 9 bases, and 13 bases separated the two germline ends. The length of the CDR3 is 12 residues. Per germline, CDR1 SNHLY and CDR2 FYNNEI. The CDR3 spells CASRVDGGTQYF. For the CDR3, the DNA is TGTGCCAGCAGGGTCGACGGTGGCACGCAGTATTTT. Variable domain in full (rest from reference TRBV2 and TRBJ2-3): EPEVTQTPSHQVTQMGQEVILRCVPISNHLYFYWYRQILGQKVEFLVSFYNNEISEKSEIFDDQFSVERPDGSNFTLKIRSTKLEDSAMYFCASRVDGGTQYFGPGTRLTVL.

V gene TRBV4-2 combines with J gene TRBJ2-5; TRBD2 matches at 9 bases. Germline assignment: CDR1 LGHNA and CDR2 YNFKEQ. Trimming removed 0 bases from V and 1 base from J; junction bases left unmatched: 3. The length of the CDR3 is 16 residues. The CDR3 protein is CASSQEPAGGQETQYF. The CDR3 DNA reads TGTGCCAGCAGCCAAGAGCCAGCGGGGGGCCAAGAGACCCAGTACTTC.

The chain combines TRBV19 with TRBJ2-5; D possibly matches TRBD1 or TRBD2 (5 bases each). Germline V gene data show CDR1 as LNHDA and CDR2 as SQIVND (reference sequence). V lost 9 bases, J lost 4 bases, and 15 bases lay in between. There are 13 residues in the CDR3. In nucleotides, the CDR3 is TGTGCCAGCGGACCTTCTGGGGGAGAGACCCAGTACTTC. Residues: CASGPSGGETQYF.

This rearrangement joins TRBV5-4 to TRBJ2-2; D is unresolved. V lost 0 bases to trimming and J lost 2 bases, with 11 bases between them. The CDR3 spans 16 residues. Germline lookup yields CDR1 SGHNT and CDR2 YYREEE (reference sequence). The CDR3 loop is CASSLVLDLNTGELFF. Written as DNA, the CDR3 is TGTGCCAGCAGCTTGGTTCTAGATCTTAACACCGGGGAGCTGTTTTTT.

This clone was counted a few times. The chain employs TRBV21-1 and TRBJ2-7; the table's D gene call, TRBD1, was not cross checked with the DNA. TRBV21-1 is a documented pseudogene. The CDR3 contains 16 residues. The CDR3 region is CASSKVWGQGDHEQYF. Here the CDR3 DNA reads TGTGCCAGCAGCAAGGTTTGGGGACAGGGGGACCACGAGCAGTACTTC.

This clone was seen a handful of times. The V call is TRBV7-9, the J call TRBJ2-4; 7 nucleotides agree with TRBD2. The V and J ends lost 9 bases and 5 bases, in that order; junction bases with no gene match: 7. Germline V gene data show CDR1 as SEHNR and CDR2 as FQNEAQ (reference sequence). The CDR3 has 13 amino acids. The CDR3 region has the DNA TGTGCCAGTACCGCAGGGAGGGAAAACATTCAGTACTTC. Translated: CASTAGRENIQYF.

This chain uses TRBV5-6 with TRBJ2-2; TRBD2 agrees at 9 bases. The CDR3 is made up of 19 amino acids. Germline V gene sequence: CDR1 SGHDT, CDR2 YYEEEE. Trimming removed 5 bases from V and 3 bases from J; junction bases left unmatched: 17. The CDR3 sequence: CASRKPKRSGGLDTGELFF. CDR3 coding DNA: TGTGCCAGCAGGAAGCCGAAGAGGAGCGGGGGGCTCGACACCGGGGAGCTGTTTTTT.

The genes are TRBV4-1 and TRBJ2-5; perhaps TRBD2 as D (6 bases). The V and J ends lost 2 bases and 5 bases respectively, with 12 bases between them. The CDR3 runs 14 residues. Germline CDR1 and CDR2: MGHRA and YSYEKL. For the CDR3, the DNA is TGCGCCAGCAGCCAACCAGGGAGCGGGGAGACCCAGTACTTC. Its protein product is CASSQPGSGETQYF.